This is a list of T cell receptor beta chains from one sample in a study of neurological immune-mediated disorders. TCRdb re-called the 5' RACE reads with MiXCR, one entry per CDR3 protein. This sample has approximately 77,000 distinct CDR3 sequences; about 9% occur once, and the top ten carry about 1.7%. What was sequenced was PBMCs. The receptors here all came from a man over 45 in good health. The CDR3 runs from the conserved cysteine through the conserved F or W.

TRBV5-1	CASSLGGRADNEQFF
TRBV11-2	CATRSGQMNTEAFF
TRBV28	CASNTGLTYEQYF
TRBV2	CASSGLAGGPNNTGELFF
TRBV7-9	CASSPSVRGAYEQYF
TRBV11-2	CASSLDGWGRSPLHF
TRBV12-3/TRBV12-4	CASSLGTYNEKLFF
TRBV5-6	CASSTPGLAGGGRWEQYF
TRBV7-2	CASSSSGRLNEQFF
TRBV6-2/TRBV6-3	CASSFTGGYTEAFF
TRBV7-9	CASSTRTVNTGELFF
TRBV12-5	CASGLTPELHEQFF
TRBV11-1	CASSRNLTGVGNQPQHF
TRBV25-1	CASSETNQPQHF
TRBV27	CASSHVSYNEQFF
TRBV2	CASSLDRRSAPLHF
TRBV5-1	CASSPGIALLEAYF
TRBV19	CASNRQGSSHEQYF
TRBV5-6	CASSLTTAGGRGDEQYF
TRBV6-2/TRBV6-3	CASRGSSGANVLTF
TRBV4-2	CASSQVGVDTGELFF
TRBV12-3/TRBV12-4	CASSFVGIGNQPQHF
TRBV5-1	CASSLTGEVGTYEQYF
TRBV21-1	CASRRELAGQETQYF
TRBV3-1	CASSQPSGAPNTEAFF
TRBV5-5	CASSLWRGLTYEQYF
TRBV6-5	CASSTSGTSYNEQFF
TRBV11-3	CASSHRDSQKETQYF
TRBV30	CAWTSTGNTIYF
TRBV29-1	CSVEAGGANVLTF
TRBV6-5	CASSYYRDRGPYEQYF
TRBV10-3	CAISPQGARGTDTQYF
TRBV11-2	CASGEGARSPLHF
TRBV12-3/TRBV12-4	CASSPGTNEQFF
TRBV7-9	CASDQGFGEQYF
TRBV4-3	CASSPDRSTDTQYF
TRBV9	CASRPTGLVNYGYTF
TRBV20-1	CSAPGSGGFNEQYF
TRBV29-1	CSVGGARANEKLFF
TRBV7-9	CASSLGQFQETQYF
TRBV6-5	CASSPPGQGYGYTF
TRBV7-9	CASSLAVGSGDYGYTF
TRBV12-3/TRBV12-4	CASSRPELTEKLFF